Presented here are 18 T cell receptor beta chains from one specimen sequenced in a study of shared clonotypes between healthy human individuals (dated by TCRdb to 2018 to 2020). Library method: the immunoSEQ multiplex PCR assay. The immuneACCESS repertoire file appears here via TCRdb, limited to in-frame rearrangements. These files lack a portion of the clones; in checked studies, under half of the deficit traces to unresolved V genes, and the cause of the others is not known. The sample table lists around 510,000 clones, 95% to 96% of them with a count of one. The ten top clones hold about 0.067% of the sample. Sequencing was performed on naive CD4+ T cells sorted from blood. The intended sense of this specimen's cell subset or site label: CD45RA+ positively selected. The receptor source for this set is a woman aged 25 to 39 in good health.

The rearrangement joins TRBV18 to TRBJ1-2, with a possible D match to TRBD1 (5 bases). Germline loops: CDR1 KGHSH, CDR2 LQKENI. The CDR3 length is 15 residues. Deletions cut 3 bases from V and 0 bases from J, with 11 bases between. The CDR3 region is CASSPGETANYGYTF. For the CDR3, the DNA is TGTGCCAGCTCACCGGGGGAAACCGCTAACTATGGCTACACCTTC.

The chain is built from TRBV28 and TRBJ2-5, with D unclear. CDR3 length equals 15 residues. Germline V gene sequence: CDR1 MDHEN, CDR2 SYDVKM. V was pared by 2 bases and J by 4 bases, with 14 bases between. CDR3 amino acids: CASSLESVRSETQYF. CDR3 DNA sequence: TGTGCCAGCAGTTTAGAGTCAGTCCGATCAGAGACCCAGTACTTC.

The rearrangement joins TRBV5-5 to TRBJ2-7, with D possibly being TRBD1 or TRBD2 (6 bases each). The CDR3 extends over 14 amino acids. Deletions cut 1 base from V and 7 bases from J, with 15 bases between. Germline CDR1 reads SGHKS; CDR2 reads YYEKEE (reference sequence). The CDR3 DNA sequence: TGTGCCAGCAGCTTGAGGGACAACCGGGAGGAGCAGTACTTC. The encoded protein is CASSLRDNREEQYF. The full variable domain, its missing parts supplied by reference TRBV5-5 and TRBJ2-7, is DAGVTQSPTHLIKTRGQQVTLRCSPISGHKSVSWYQQVLGQGPQFIFQYYEKEERGRGNFPDRFSARQFPNYSSELNVNALLLGDSALYLCASSLRDNREEQYFGPGTRLTVT.

V usage is TRBV5-1 and J usage is TRBJ2-7; TRBD1 agrees at 8 bases. This CDR3 spans 16 amino acids. From germline, CDR1 is SGHRS and CDR2 YFSETQ. With 0 bases clipped from V and 0 bases from J, the junction kept 5 bases outside the gene matches. CDR3 coding DNA: TGCGCCAGCAGCTTGGCAGGGGGCCTAATCTCCTACGAGCAGTACTTC. Its translation: CASSLAGGLISYEQYF.

The chain uses TRBV5-1 and TRBJ1-1; no firm D call. Germline CDR1 is SGHRS and CDR2 is YFSETQ. The germline V and J ends were trimmed by 0 bases and 4 bases, with 10 bases remaining between them. The CDR3 loop spans 14 amino acids. The CDR3 region is CASSLAAQSTEAFF. CDR3 DNA: TGCGCCAGCAGCTTGGCCGCTCAATCCACTGAAGCTTTCTTT.

This clone was observed once. This rearrangement joins TRBV5-1 to TRBJ2-7, with 10 nucleotides matching TRBD1. CDR1 is SGHRS and CDR2 is YFSETQ in the germline V gene. This CDR3 contains 15 residues. The V gene end was trimmed by 4 bases and the J gene end by 6 bases; junction bases not matched to a gene: 10. CDR3 protein: CASSPRDRGVVEQYF. The CDR3 bases are TGCGCCAGCAGCCCGCGGGACAGGGGAGTGGTCGAGCAGTACTTC.

This sequence joins TRBV6-1 and TRBJ1-5; D might be TRBD1 (5 bases). The CDR3 is 14 amino acids. V lost 5 bases to trimming and J lost 12 bases, with 20 bases between them. Per germline, CDR1 MNHNS and CDR2 SASEGT. CDR3 sequence reads: CASSFRGSSGGQHF. In DNA form, the CDR3 reads TGTGCCAGCAGTTTTAGGGGCTCCAGCGGCGGCCAGCATTTT.

V and J are TRBV5-1 and TRBJ2-7; 15 bases agree with TRBD2. This CDR3 has 17 amino acids. J gave up 0 bases and V 0 bases, and 1 base lay outside the gene matches. Germline CDR1 and CDR2: SGHRS and YFSETQ. Written as DNA, the CDR3 is TGCGCCAGCAGCTTGGGGACTAGCGGGAGGGCCTCCTACGAGCAGTACTTC. Translation: CASSLGTSGRASYEQYF.

This clone showed up just once. The V and J genes are TRBV6-1 and TRBJ1-2, with D perhaps matching TRBD1 (5 bases). The V gene lost 8 bases and the J gene lost 9 bases, with 16 bases spanning the gap. This CDR3 is built from 12 residues. CDR1 MNHNS and CDR2 SASEGT come from the germline V gene. CDR3 loop: CASRRVQSSYTF. The CDR3, as DNA: TGTGCCAGCCGCAGGGTTCAATCAAGCTACACCTTC.

V gene TRBV28 combines with J gene TRBJ1-1; unclear D gene. The CDR3 length is 12 residues. Germline CDR1 MDHEN, CDR2 SYDVKM. V shed 11 bases and J shed 1 base, with 11 bases lying between them. The DNA of the CDR3 is TGTGCCGGAAAGAGCAGGAACACTGAAGCTTTCTTT. Its translation is CAGKSRNTEAFF.

This clone was recorded only once. The chain joins TRBV28 to TRBJ2-7; 8 bases are shared with TRBD1. After removal of 1 base from V and 5 bases from J, the junction contained 7 bases not matched to a gene. The CDR3 extends over 15 amino acids. In germline, CDR1 is MDHEN, CDR2 SYDVKM. CDR3 nucleotide sequence: TGTGCCAGCAGTTTATTTCAGGGGGCTGGGAACGAGCAGTACTTC. Encoded protein: CASSLFQGAGNEQYF.

This clone was recorded once. V gene TRBV2 combines with J gene TRBJ2-7, with no clear D. CDR1 is SNHLY, CDR2 FYNNEI, per germline. V dropped 2 bases and J dropped 0 bases, with 8 bases sitting between them. This CDR3 has 14 residues. DNA of the CDR3: TGTGCCAGCAGTGAAACCGCCGGCTCCTACGAGCAGTACTTC. It specifies CASSETAGSYEQYF.

The chain uses TRBV9 and TRBJ2-7, with 7 bases that match TRBD1. V was clipped by 4 bases and J by 7 bases; unmatched bases: 14. The germline CDR1 and CDR2 sequences are SGDLS and YYNGEE. This CDR3 comprises 15 residues. CDR3 residues: CASSPHEGASLEQYF. The CDR3 DNA reads as TGTGCCAGCAGCCCCCACGAGGGGGCTAGCCTGGAGCAGTACTTC.

V usage is TRBV23-1 and J usage is TRBJ2-1; weak D call: TRBD1 (7 bases). TRBV23-1 belongs to the ORF category, with a function that is uncertain. The germline V and J ends were trimmed by 1 base and 8 bases, with 24 bases remaining between them. The length of the CDR3 is 18 residues. CDR3 DNA sequence: TGCGCCAGCAGTCAATGGGGTCGCAGGGGGGTTCGAAGCGATGAGCAGTTCTTC. This codes for CASSQWGRRGVRSDEQFF.

J is TRBJ1-4 and V is TRBV6-1, with D perhaps TRBD1 (6 bases). The CDR3 extends over 14 amino acids. Germline lookup yields CDR1 MNHNS and CDR2 SASEGT. Trimming pared 6 bases from V and 8 bases from J, leaving 16 bases between. CDR3 region: CASRRGDPAEKLFF. The CDR3, as DNA: TGTGCCAGCAGGAGGGGGGACCCGGCGGAAAAACTGTTTTTT.

The V gene is TRBV5-1, the J gene TRBJ2-1; D is possibly TRBD1 (5 bases). Trimming pared 3 bases from V and 6 bases from J, leaving 16 bases between. Germline V gives CDR1 SGHRS, CDR2 YFSETQ. The CDR3 runs to 15 residues. This CDR3 is CASSSQGFGGNEQFF. The CDR3 nucleotides are TGCGCCAGCAGCTCGCAGGGTTTTGGCGGCAATGAGCAGTTCTTC.

The chain couples TRBV27 to TRBJ2-1, with a possible D match to TRBD2 (6 bases). This CDR3 has 15 residues. V shed 6 bases and J shed 5 bases, with 17 bases lying between them. Germline V gives CDR1 MNHEY, CDR2 SMNVEV (reference sequence). The DNA for the CDR3 is TGTGCCAGCAGGGTCAGACTAGGGGCAGACAATGAGCAGTTCTTC. This translates into CASRVRLGADNEQFF.

The rearrangement uses TRBV9 and TRBJ2-3; TRBD1 might be the D (5 bases). The V gene's germline CDR1 is SGDLS and CDR2 YYNGEE. V shed 0 bases and J shed 4 bases, with 15 bases lying between them. CDR3 size: 16 residues. The CDR3 region has the DNA TGTGCCAGCAGCGTAGGTGGGGCCGATTTCTCAGATACGCAGTATTTT. Translated: CASSVGGADFSDTQYF.